A single sample gave rise to the 20 T cell receptor beta chains below, sequenced in a study of T cells in Graves' hyperthyroidism and ophthalmopathy. Amplified TCR beta CDR3 regions derived from RNA transcripts. The HTBI set primed first-round TCR CDR3 RT-PCR. TCRdb fed the multiplex PCR reads into MiXCR, producing one record per CDR3 protein. Of around 280,000 distinct CDR3 sequences listed, roughly 13% are singletons. The sequenced sample was blood. All receptors come from a woman aged 40 to 50 with Graves' hyperthyroidism.

This clonotype came up many times. J is TRBJ1-6 and V is TRBV10-3, with a tentative D call TRBD1 (5 bases). Trimming removed 6 bases at V and 8 bases at J, with 11 bases between. This CDR3 is 13 amino acids long. CDR1 and CDR2 from the germline V gene are ENHRY and SYGVKD. CDR3 sequence (DNA): TGTGCCATCAGGAGGGACGGAGATTCACCCCTCCACTTT. The encoded protein is CAIRRDGDSPLHF.

V and J are TRBV2 and TRBJ2-7; D is ambiguous. Trimming left V 1 base short and J 6 bases short, with 10 bases between. CDR3 length equals 13 residues. CDR1 and CDR2 from the germline V gene are SNHLY and FYNNEI. The CDR3 sequence: CASSEGGPCEQYF. CDR3 nucleotide sequence: TGTGCCAGCAGTGAAGGAGGACCCTGCGAGCAGTACTTC.

This clonotype was observed at least ten times. V gene TRBV2 combines with J gene TRBJ2-2; 7 bases match TRBD1. Germline-derived CDR1 and CDR2 are SNHLY and FYNNEI. There are 16 residues in the CDR3. Trimming at V came to 5 bases and at J to 6 bases, leaving 12 bases not matched to a gene. The CDR3 loop reads CASSRQGAQGAGELFF. The CDR3 DNA sequence: TGTGCCAGCAGTAGACAGGGCGCTCAGGGCGCCGGGGAGCTGTTTTTT.

This clonotype was counted many times. The chain links TRBV28 to TRBJ1-3, with 8 nucleotides matching TRBD1. Germline assignment: CDR1 MDHEN and CDR2 SYDVKM. Trimming at V came to 7 bases and at J to 7 bases, leaving 12 bases not matched to a gene. The CDR3 length is 15 residues. CDR3 in DNA: TGTGCCAGCAACCTTATAGTGGACAGGGTGAACACCATATATTTT. Its translation: CASNLIVDRVNTIYF.

At least ten counts were recorded for this clonotype. This chain joins TRBV19 and TRBJ2-7, with TRBD1 matching 7 bases. The germline CDR1 and CDR2 sequences are LNHDA and SQIVND (reference sequence). With 0 bases clipped from V and 7 bases from J, the junction kept 9 bases outside the gene matches. The CDR3 covers 15 residues. This chain's CDR3 is CASSIDSGQVREQYF. DNA of the CDR3: TGTGCCAGTAGTATAGACTCCGGACAGGTGAGAGAGCAGTACTTC.

This clonotype was detected many times. The chain combines TRBV12-3 or TRBV12-4 with TRBJ2-3, with D unresolved. Deletions cut 6 bases from V and 3 bases from J, with 16 bases between. CDR3 length: 15 residues. The CDR3 here is CASRARSDRTDTQYF. CDR3 nucleotide sequence: TGTGCCAGCAGGGCCAGGAGTGATCGGACAGATACGCAGTATTTT.

This clonotype was picked up many times. This rearrangement joins TRBV2 to TRBJ1-4; no reliable D call. The CDR3 runs 12 residues. V was trimmed by 4 bases and J by 4 bases, leaving 4 bases between them. Germline-derived CDR1 and CDR2 are SNHLY and FYNNEI. CDR3 amino acids: CASSVVNEKLFF. In nucleotides, the CDR3 is TGTGCCAGCAGTGTGGTTAATGAAAAACTGTTTTTT.

This clonotype was observed at least ten times. The rearrangement links TRBV12-3 or TRBV12-4 to TRBJ2-5, with 10 bases identical to TRBD2. The CDR3 is made up of 15 amino acids. Losses at the gene ends were 3 bases for V and 0 bases for J; bases not matched to a gene: 1. CDR3 in amino acids: CASSLGLAYQETQYF. CDR3 sequence (DNA): TGTGCCAGCAGTTTGGGACTAGCGTACCAAGAGACCCAGTACTTC.

This clonotype was seen many times. CDR3 residues: CAWRAGSLNTEAFF. DNA of the CDR3: TGTGCCTGGAGGGCTGGGAGTTTGAACACTGAAGCTTTCTTT. This chain uses TRBV30 with TRBJ1-1; D is unclear. Germline assignment: CDR1 GTSNPN and CDR2 SVGIG (reference sequence). The CDR3 is 14 residues long. V dropped 3 bases and J dropped 0 bases, with 11 bases sitting between them.

CDR3 region: CASSLLAYTGELFF. The CDR3 nucleotides are TGTGCCAGCAGCTTGCTAGCGTACACCGGGGAGCTGTTTTTT. The chain couples TRBV7-6 to TRBJ2-2; a weak D match, TRBD2 (6 bases). The germline V gene encodes CDR1 SGHVS and CDR2 FNYEAQ. V was trimmed by 3 bases and J by 3 bases, leaving 8 bases between them. The CDR3 extends over 14 amino acids. Combining the CDR3 with reference TRBV7-6 and TRBJ2-2 gives the whole variable domain GAGVSQSPRYKVTKRGQDVALRCDPISGHVSLYWYRQALGQGPEFLTYFNYEAQQDKSGLPNDRFSAERPEGSISTLTIQRTEQRDSAMYRCASSLLAYTGELFFGEGSRLTVL.

Ten or more counts support this clonotype. This sequence joins TRBV30 and TRBJ2-7; possibly TRBD2 for D (6 bases). This CDR3 has 13 residues. Germline loops: CDR1 GTSNPN, CDR2 SVGIG (reference sequence). The V end lost 0 bases, the J end lost 9 bases, and 15 bases lay between the germline ends. The CDR3 sequence: CAWSVSGPDVQYF. The CDR3 nucleotides read TGTGCCTGGAGTGTTAGCGGTCCAGATGTGCAGTACTTC.

This clonotype was detected only a few times. The V and J genes are TRBV28 and TRBJ2-2; 16 bases are a match to TRBD2. After removal of 8 bases from V and 6 bases from J, the junction contained 3 bases not matched to a gene. Germline-derived CDR1 and CDR2 are MDHEN and SYDVKM. This CDR3 comprises 15 residues. The CDR3 DNA reads TGTGCCAGCGGGACTAGCGGGAGGGCCGCCGGGGAGCTGTTTTTT. Translated, it gives CASGTSGRAAGELFF.

This clonotype was detected ten times or more. This chain connects TRBV7-8 to TRBJ1-4; 7 nucleotides match TRBD1. Germline V gives CDR1 SGHVS, CDR2 FQNEAQ. This CDR3 has 14 residues. V dropped 6 bases and J dropped 8; count of bases not matched to a gene: 9. CDR3 bases: TGTGCCAGCAGACTCTCGACAGGGCAAGAAAAACTGTTTTTT. As protein: CASRLSTGQEKLFF.

This clonotype has just a few counts. The chain employs TRBV7-9 and TRBJ2-1; 9 bases agree with TRBD1. With V trimmed by 3 bases and J by 7 bases, 10 bases remained unmatched. This CDR3 region has 16 residues. Germline values: CDR1 SEHNR, CDR2 FQNEAQ (reference sequence). CDR3 nucleotides: TGTGCCAGCAGCTTTCCCGGGACAGGGAGGCATAATGAGCAGTTCTTC. Its protein product is CASSFPGTGRHNEQFF.

Here the CDR3 DNA reads TGCAGTGCTTTCGCGGGAACAGAACGCGAGCAGTACTTC. Encoded protein: CSAFAGTEREQYF. The J gene is TRBJ2-7, the V gene TRBV20-1, with a tentative D call TRBD2 (6 bases). V lost 5 bases and J 6 bases, leaving 17 bases between the germline ends. In germline, CDR1 is DFQATT, CDR2 SNEGSKA (reference sequence). The CDR3 extends over 13 amino acids.

V gene TRBV9 combines with J gene TRBJ2-5; TRBD2 matches 13 bases. The trim removed 0 bases at V and 5 bases at J, leaving 4 bases unmatched. The CDR3 contains 16 residues. The germline V gene encodes CDR1 SGDLS and CDR2 YYNGEE. CDR3 amino acids: CASSVEGLAGSETQYF. The CDR3 DNA sequence: TGTGCCAGCAGCGTAGAGGGACTAGCGGGATCGGAGACCCAGTACTTC.

This clonotype was observed many times. The rearrangement joins TRBV27 to TRBJ1-2; TRBD1 might be the D (6 bases). Trimming removed 5 bases at V and 7 bases at J, with 14 bases between. The CDR3 has 13 residues. Germline assignment: CDR1 MNHEY and CDR2 SMNVEV (reference sequence). The CDR3 sequence is CASSTTGFAGYTF. The CDR3, as DNA: TGTGCCAGCAGTACCACAGGGTTTGCTGGCTACACCTTC.

The table lists this clonotype with a few counts. The chain links TRBV4-1 to TRBJ1-1; D possibly corresponds to TRBD1 (5 bases). The length of the CDR3 is 14 residues. In germline, CDR1 is MGHRA, CDR2 YSYEKL. V lost 4 bases and J lost 8, with 17 bases in between. The CDR3 DNA reads as TGCGCCAGCAGCCCGCCGGGGGGGAGTAAGGAAGCTTTCTTT. Its protein product is CASSPPGGSKEAFF.

The CDR3 DNA reads TGCAGTGCTAGTTTCGGTCATAGCAATCAGCCCCAGCATTTT. Translated: CSASFGHSNQPQHF. The chain has TRBV20-1 and TRBJ1-5; D is unclear. The ends were cut back, 3 bases at V and 0 bases at J, with 9 bases in the middle. Germline assignment: CDR1 DFQATT and CDR2 SNEGSKA (reference sequence). The CDR3 has 14 amino acids.

In its sample, this clonotype was seen a few times. The genes are TRBV27 and TRBJ2-3; tentative D call: TRBD2 (7 bases). The V end was cut by 8 bases, the J end by 5 bases, with 14 bases between. CDR1 MNHEY and CDR2 SMNVEV come from the germline V gene (reference sequence). This CDR3 has 13 amino acids. The CDR3 nucleotides are TGTGCCAGCCGCCAAGGGGGGGGAGATACGCAGTATTTT. Its protein product is CASRQGGGDTQYF.